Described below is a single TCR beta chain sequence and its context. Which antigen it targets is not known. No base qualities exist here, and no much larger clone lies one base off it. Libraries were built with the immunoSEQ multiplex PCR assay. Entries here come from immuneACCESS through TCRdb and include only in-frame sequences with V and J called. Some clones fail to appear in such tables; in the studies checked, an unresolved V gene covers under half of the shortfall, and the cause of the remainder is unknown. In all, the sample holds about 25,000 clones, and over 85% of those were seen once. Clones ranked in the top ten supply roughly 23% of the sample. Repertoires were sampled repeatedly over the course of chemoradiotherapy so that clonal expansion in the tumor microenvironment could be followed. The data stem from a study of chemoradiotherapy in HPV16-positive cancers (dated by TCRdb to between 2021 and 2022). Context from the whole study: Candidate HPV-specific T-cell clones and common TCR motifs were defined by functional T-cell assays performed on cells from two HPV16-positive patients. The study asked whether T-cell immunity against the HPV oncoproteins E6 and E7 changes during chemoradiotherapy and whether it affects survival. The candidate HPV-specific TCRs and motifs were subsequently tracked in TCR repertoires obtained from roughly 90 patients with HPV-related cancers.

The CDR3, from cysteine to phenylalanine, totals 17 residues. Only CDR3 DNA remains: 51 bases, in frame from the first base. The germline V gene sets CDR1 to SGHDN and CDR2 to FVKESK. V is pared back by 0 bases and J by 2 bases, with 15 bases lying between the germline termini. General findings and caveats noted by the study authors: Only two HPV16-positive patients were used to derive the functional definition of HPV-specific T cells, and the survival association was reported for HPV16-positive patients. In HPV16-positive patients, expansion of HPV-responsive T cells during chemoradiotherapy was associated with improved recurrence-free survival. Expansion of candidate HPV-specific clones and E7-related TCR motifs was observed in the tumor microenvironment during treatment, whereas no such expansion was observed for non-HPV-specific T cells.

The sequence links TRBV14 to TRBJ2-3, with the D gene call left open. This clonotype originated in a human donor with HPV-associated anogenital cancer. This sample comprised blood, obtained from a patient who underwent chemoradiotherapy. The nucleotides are TGTGCCAGCAGCCAAGACAGAGGAGTTACACCCACAGATACGCAGTATTTT. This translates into CASSQDRGVTPTDTQYF.